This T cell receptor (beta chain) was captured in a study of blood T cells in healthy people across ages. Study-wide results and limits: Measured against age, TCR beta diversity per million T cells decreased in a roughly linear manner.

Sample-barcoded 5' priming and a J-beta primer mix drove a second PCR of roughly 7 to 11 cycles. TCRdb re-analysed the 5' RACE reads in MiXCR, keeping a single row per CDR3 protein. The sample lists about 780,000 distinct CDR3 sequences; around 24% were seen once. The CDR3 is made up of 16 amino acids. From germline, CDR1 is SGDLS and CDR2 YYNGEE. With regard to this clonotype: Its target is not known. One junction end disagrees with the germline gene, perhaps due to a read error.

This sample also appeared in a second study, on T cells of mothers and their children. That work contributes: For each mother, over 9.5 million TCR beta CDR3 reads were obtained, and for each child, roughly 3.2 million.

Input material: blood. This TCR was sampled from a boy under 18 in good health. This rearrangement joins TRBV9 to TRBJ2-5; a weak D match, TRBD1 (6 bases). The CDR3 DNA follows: TGTGCCAGCAGCAAAGGGGTCAGGGGACCCCAAGAGACTCAGTACTTC. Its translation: CASSKGVRGPQETQYF.